The sequence of this T cell receptor (beta chain) was determined in a study of blood T cell repertoires in COVID-19. Libraries were prepared by immunoSEQ multiplex PCR; TCRdb keeps only in-frame clonotypes and omits some of them. The top ten clones hold 4.5% to 6.5% of a sample with over 200,000 clones, around four fifths of them seen once. The receptor was derived from a man of 80 years or more with acute or convalescent COVID-19. The source material was peripheral blood.

CDR3 bases: TGTGCCAGTAGGAGGACTAGCGGGGACGAGCAGTACTTC. This translates into CASRRTSGDEQYF. The chain uses TRBV19 and TRBJ2-7; 12 positions match TRBD2. V shed 6 bases and J 5 bases; nucleotides not matched to a gene: 2. The CDR3 consists of 13 residues. Germline V gives CDR1 LNHDA, CDR2 SQIVND (reference sequence).